Listed below are T cell receptor beta chains from one sample, sequenced in a study of patients and donors after allogeneic stem cell transplantation. TCRdb called the RT-PCR reads again in MiXCR, with one record for every CDR3 protein. The sample records around 29,000 distinct CDR3 sequences, 30% to 40% being singletons. Sample: blood, either unsorted or a sorted T cell fraction (not recorded which). The receptors shown here come from a human donor who was either an allogeneic HSCT recipient or a stem cell or donor lymphocyte infusion donor (not recorded which). It is not recorded whose cells these are; they may come from a transplant donor. The CDR3 runs from the conserved cysteine through the conserved F or W. The D gene is left open where the match is weak. Rows may omit the clone size; those that give it use once, few, many or a size class.

size,J,length,V,D,DNA,CDR3
NA,TRBJ2-3,16,TRBV7-8,TRBD2,TGTGCCAGCAGCCGACACCTAGCGGGAGTAACAGATACGCAGTATTTT,CASSRHLAGVTDTQYF
few,TRBJ1-6,15,TRBV4-3,NA,TGCGCCAGCAGCAGAGGCGGGGGTGTACAGTCACCCCTCCACTTT,CASSRGGGVQSPLHF
few,TRBJ2-3,13,TRBV7-3,NA,TGTGCCAGCAGCTTATCTAGCACAGATACGCAGTATTTT,CASSLSSTDTQYF
few,TRBJ1-6,16,TRBV15,NA,TGTGCCACCAGCAGACTCAAGGGTTCCTATAATTCACCCCTCCACTTT,CATSRLKGSYNSPLHF
NA,TRBJ1-1,14,TRBV12-3/TRBV12-4,NA,TGTGCCAGCAGTTTCTGGGGGCCTGGGACTGAAGCTTTCTTT,CASSFWGPGTEAFF
few,TRBJ2-7,13,TRBV3-1,NA,TGTGCCAGCAGCCAAGGCCAAGCCTACGAGCAGTACTTC,CASSQGQAYEQYF
many,TRBJ1-4,12,TRBV10-3,NA,TGTGCCATCTCCCAGGGACGGGAAAAACTGTTTTTT,CAISQGREKLFF
few,TRBJ2-5,16,TRBV5-1,NA,TGCGCCAGCAGCAGCGGACTAATGGCTTACCAAGAGACCCAGTACTTC,CASSSGLMAYQETQYF
few,TRBJ2-2,17,TRBV12-3/TRBV12-4,NA,TGTGCCAGCAGTAGTTGGACTTGGGTAGAGGGGACCGGGGAGCTGTTTTTT,CASSSWTWVEGTGELFF
NA,TRBJ1-1,15,TRBV12-5,TRBD1,TGTGCTAGTGCCTCCGGGACAGGGACAGCCACTGAAGCTTTCTTT,CASASGTGTATEAFF
NA,TRBJ2-1,15,TRBV5-1,NA,TGCGCCAGCAGCTGGGACTTGACAGTGGACAATGAGCAGTTCTTC,CASSWDLTVDNEQFF
many,TRBJ1-1,14,TRBV4-3,NA,TGCGCCAGCAGCCAAGATTGGAAAGGCCGTGAAGCTTTCTTT,CASSQDWKGREAFF
few,TRBJ2-3,16,TRBV12-3/TRBV12-4,NA,TGTGCCAGCAGTTCATTACGCCGGGACCTCACAGATACGCAGTATTTT,CASSSLRRDLTDTQYF
once,TRBJ2-7,14,TRBV20-1,TRBD2,TGCAGTGCTACCCTCCCGGGAGGTATGGACGAGCAGTACTTC,CSATLPGGMDEQYF
NA,TRBJ2-7,13,TRBV20-1,NA,TGCAGTGCGAGTATAGCGTCCCCCTACGAGCAGTACTTC,CSASIASPYEQYF
few,TRBJ1-4,15,TRBV12-3/TRBV12-4,TRBD1,TGTGCCAGCAGGCGGACCGGGACAGGGAATGAAAAACTGTTTTTT,CASRRTGTGNEKLFF
many,TRBJ1-5,18,TRBV4-1,TRBD1,TGCGCCAGCAGCCAAGATATTTATCAGGGGACAGCTAGACAGCCCCAGCATTTT,CASSQDIYQGTARQPQHF
NA,TRBJ1-5,17,TRBV7-8,NA,TGTGCCAGCAGCTCCGGACTCATGGGTTATAGCAATCAGCCCCAGCATTTT,CASSSGLMGYSNQPQHF
NA,TRBJ1-5,12,TRBV20-1,NA,TGCAGTGCTAGGCAGGGTTTTCAGCCCCAGCATTTT,CSARQGFQPQHF
NA,TRBJ1-5,15,TRBV12-3/TRBV12-4,NA,TGTGCCAGCAGTTTAAGGTTGGGTTACGGCCAGCCCCAGCATTTT,CASSLRLGYGQPQHF
NA,TRBJ1-6,14,TRBV7-2,NA,TGTGCCAGCAGCTTCGGCGGGGTGGGACTTACCCTCCACTTT,CASSFGGVGLTLHF
few,TRBJ2-7,13,TRBV5-1,TRBD1,TGCGCCAGCAGCCCAGGGACAGCCTACGAGCAGTACTTC,CASSPGTAYEQYF
NA,TRBJ2-3,13,TRBV20-1,NA,TGCAGTGCTAGAACGGTGAACACAGATACGCAGTATTTT,CSARTVNTDTQYF
NA,TRBJ2-7,13,TRBV3-1,NA,TGTGCCAGCAGCCAGGTAGTGGGGGGCGAGCAGTACTTC,CASSQVVGGEQYF
few,TRBJ1-2,12,TRBV11-2,NA,TGTGCCAGCAGCTTAGGGGGATTTGGCTACACCTTC,CASSLGGFGYTF
NA,TRBJ1-1,15,TRBV27,NA,TGTGCCAGCAGTTTATCAGAGGTATCGAGCACTGAAGCTTTCTTT,CASSLSEVSSTEAFF
NA,TRBJ1-3,11,TRBV29-1,NA,TGCAGCGTTTTTTTTGGAAACACCATATATTTT,CSVFFGNTIYF
NA,TRBJ1-2,16,TRBV10-3,NA,TGTGCCATCAGTTTCTCCCCCAGTGGGCCGGAGGATGGCTACACCTTC,CAISFSPSGPEDGYTF
NA,TRBJ1-5,16,TRBV7-9,NA,TGTGCCAGCAGCTTAGGCGAATGGGAGTCCAATCAGCCCCAGCATTTT,CASSLGEWESNQPQHF
few,TRBJ1-3,14,TRBV20-1,NA,TGCAGTGCTAGACTGGCAGGGTCTGGAAACACCATATATTTT,CSARLAGSGNTIYF
many,TRBJ1-5,17,TRBV2,TRBD1,TGTGCCAGCAGTGATTTTTCGGGGACAGAGAGCAATCAGCCCCAGCATTTT,CASSDFSGTESNQPQHF
NA,TRBJ2-7,15,TRBV9,NA,TGTGCCAGCAGCGTAGCAGGGGCGCCCGAATACGAGCAGTACTTC,CASSVAGAPEYEQYF
few,TRBJ2-2,17,TRBV12-3/TRBV12-4,NA,TGTGCCAGCAGTTTTGGGGCTAGGAAGGGTCACACCGGGGAGCTGTTTTTT,CASSFGARKGHTGELFF
NA,TRBJ1-2,19,TRBV14,TRBD1,TGTGCCAGCAGCCAAGGAGGCGTTCACAGGGGGCTTTTCATCTATGGCTACACCTTC,CASSQGGVHRGLFIYGYTF
few,TRBJ1-5,15,TRBV20-1,NA,TGCAGTGCTAGGGAGGGGCTAAGAGGCAATCAGCCCCAGCATTTT,CSAREGLRGNQPQHF
NA,TRBJ2-1,12,TRBV4-3,NA,TGCGCCAGCAAGGGCCAGTACAATGAGCAGTTCTTC,CASKGQYNEQFF
few,TRBJ1-1,14,TRBV29-1,NA,TGCAGCGTTCATCGCCCGACAGAGAACACTGAAGCTTTCTTT,CSVHRPTENTEAFF
many,TRBJ1-1,12,TRBV29-1,NA,TGCAGCGTTGAAGTATGGCGCACTGAAGCTTTCTTT,CSVEVWRTEAFF
NA,TRBJ2-3,15,TRBV6-5,TRBD1,TGTGCCAGCAGTTCGGGACAGGGGGCGACAGATACGCAGTATTTT,CASSSGQGATDTQYF
few,TRBJ1-3,13,TRBV9,NA,TGTGCCAGCAGCGTAATTGCCGGAAACACCATATATTTT,CASSVIAGNTIYF
NA,TRBJ2-5,17,TRBV7-9,TRBD2,TGTGCCAGCAGCCCCCCCGGACTAGCGGGAAGCCAAGAGACCCAGTACTTC,CASSPPGLAGSQETQYF
once,TRBJ2-3,13,TRBV29-1,NA,TGCAGCGTTGATCAAGCTAGCACAGATACGCAGTATTTT,CSVDQASTDTQYF
few,TRBJ2-7,15,TRBV12-3/TRBV12-4,NA,TGTGCCAGCTCCCCCTGGGCAGGGAGCTCCTACGAGCAGTACTTC,CASSPWAGSSYEQYF